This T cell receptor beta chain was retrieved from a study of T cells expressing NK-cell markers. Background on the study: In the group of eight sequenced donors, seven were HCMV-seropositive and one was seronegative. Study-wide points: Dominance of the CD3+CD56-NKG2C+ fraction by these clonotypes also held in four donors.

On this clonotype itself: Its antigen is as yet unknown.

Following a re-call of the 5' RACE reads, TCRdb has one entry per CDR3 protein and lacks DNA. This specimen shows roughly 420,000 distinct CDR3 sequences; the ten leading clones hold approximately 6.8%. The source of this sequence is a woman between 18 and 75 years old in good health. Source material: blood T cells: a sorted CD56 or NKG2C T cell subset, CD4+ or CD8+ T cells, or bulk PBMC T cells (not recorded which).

The CDR3: CASSTGTGVRNTQYF. The chain joins TRBV7-9 to TRBJ2-3; TCRdb's D call, TRBD1, is unchecked because there is no DNA. Germline lookup yields CDR1 SEHNR and CDR2 FQNEAQ (reference sequence). The CDR3 has 15 amino acids. Full variable domain (rest looked up from reference TRBV7-9 and TRBJ2-3): DTGVSQNPRHKITKRGQNVTFRCDPISEHNRLYWYRQTLGQGPEFLTYFQNEAQLEKSRLLSDRFSAERPKGSFSTLEIQRTEQGDSAMYLCASSTGTGVRNTQYFGPGTRLTVL.